Shown below are 25 T cell receptor beta chains from a single sample sequenced in a study of blood T cells in healthy people across ages. Next came a second PCR, run for about 7 to 11 cycles, which used a sample-barcoded 5' primer along with a J-beta primer mix. Using its own MiXCR run on the 5' RACE reads, TCRdb lists one record per CDR3 protein. The table lists more than 1,000,000 distinct CDR3 sequences, 20% to 25% of them singletons. The same data also went into a second study, on T cells of mothers and their children.

The specimen was blood. These receptors all come from a girl under 10 years old in good health.

The rearrangement joins TRBV12-5 to TRBJ1-5; no clear D. Trimming removed 2 bases from V and 3 bases from J, with 23 bases in between. The CDR3 consists of 19 residues. CDR1 is LGHNT, CDR2 FRNRAP, per germline. The CDR3 bases are TGTGCTAGTGGTTTGTGGCAGAGAACTGCCATACAATTCAATCAGCCCCAGCATTTT. Its translation: CASGLWQRTAIQFNQPQHF.

This chain joins TRBV5-1 and TRBJ2-2; weak D call: TRBD1 (6 bases). With 4 bases removed from V and 0 bases from J, the gap between germline ends came to 7 bases. In germline, CDR1 is SGHRS, CDR2 YFSETQ. The CDR3 has 14 residues. Here the CDR3 reads CASSRQANTGELFF. The CDR3, as DNA: TGCGCCAGCAGCCGACAGGCGAACACCGGGGAGCTGTTTTTT.

V usage is TRBV5-5 and J usage is TRBJ1-1; D not certain. Germline V CDR1 and CDR2: SGHKS, YYEKEE (reference sequence). The CDR3 consists of 14 residues. Trimming cost V 4 bases and J 0 bases, with 10 bases left between them. The CDR3 DNA is TGTGCCAGCAGCCCGGGAGAAATGAACACTGAAGCTTTCTTT. Residues: CASSPGEMNTEAFF.

J is TRBJ1-1 and V is TRBV4-3; D perhaps matches TRBD1 (5 bases). The CDR3 runs to 18 residues. The V gene lost 4 bases and the J gene lost 0 bases, with 21 bases spanning the gap. Germline lookup yields CDR1 LGHNA and CDR2 YSLEER. Here the CDR3 reads CASSPSGPTDEMNTEAFF. The CDR3 DNA reads as TGCGCCAGCAGCCCCTCGGGGCCGACAGATGAGATGAACACTGAAGCTTTCTTT.

The chain recombines TRBV7-9 with TRBJ2-5; D call uncertain. CDR1 is SEHNR, CDR2 FQNEAQ, per germline (reference sequence). The CDR3 contains 15 residues. Trimming took off 7 bases at V and 2 bases at J, with 17 bases between the two ends. CDR3 bases: TGTGCCAGCAACATACCTGAGGAACCGCAAGAGACCCAGTACTTC. Amino acid sequence: CASNIPEEPQETQYF.

Note on this clonotype: One end of the junction is discordant with germline, which a read error may explain. Here the CDR3 reads CASSFAQKHTDTHYF. CDR3 coding DNA: TGTGCCAGCAGTTTTGCTCAGAAACACACAGATACGCATTATTTT. The chain carries TRBV28 and TRBJ2-3, with D unclear. Germline loops: CDR1 MDHEN, CDR2 SYDVKM. This CDR3 has 15 amino acids.

This clonotype was recorded a few times. The chain couples TRBV15 to TRBJ2-3; 9 positions match TRBD2. CDR1 and CDR2 from the germline V gene are LNHNV and YYDKDF (reference sequence). The CDR3 spans 18 residues. The V segment lost 0 bases and the J segment 2 bases; nucleotides outside the gene matches: 9. This chain's CDR3 is CATSRDPHIAGDTDTQYF. CDR3 nucleotides: TGTGCCACCAGCAGAGATCCGCATATAGCGGGGGACACAGATACGCAGTATTTT.

The rearrangement joins TRBV20-1 to TRBJ1-1; TRBD1 is a possible D gene (6 bases). This CDR3 is 14 amino acids long. Germline loops: CDR1 DFQATT, CDR2 SNEGSKA (reference sequence). Trimming took off 7 bases at V and 3 bases at J, with 18 bases between the two ends. The CDR3 loop reads CSGGGLGGYTEAFF. CDR3 nucleotide sequence: TGCAGTGGAGGGGGACTTGGTGGTTACACTGAAGCTTTCTTT.

This chain uses TRBV6-5 with TRBJ2-7; 11 nucleotides line up with TRBD2. V trimming: 4 bases; J trimming: 0 bases; junction bases outside the gene matches: 8. This CDR3 spans 17 amino acids. Germline CDR1 and CDR2: MNHEY and SVGAGI. The CDR3 region has the DNA TGTGCCAGCAGTTTCGCGCAACTAGCGGGAGACTCCTACGAGCAGTACTTC. Protein sequence: CASSFAQLAGDSYEQYF.

This clonotype was detected only a few times. The V call is TRBV7-9, the J call TRBJ2-7, with 10 nucleotides matching TRBD2. The CDR3 contains 14 residues. Trimming removed 5 bases from V and 6 bases from J; junction bases left unmatched: 7. CDR1 is SEHNR, CDR2 FQNEAQ, per germline (reference sequence). The CDR3 loop reads CASSPLAGESEQYF. The CDR3 DNA reads as TGTGCCAGCAGCCCCCTAGCGGGAGAGTCCGAGCAGTACTTC. Combining the CDR3 with reference TRBV7-9 and TRBJ2-7 gives the whole variable domain DTGVSQNPRHKITKRGQNVTFRCDPISEHNRLYWYRQTLGQGPEFLTYFQNEAQLEKSRLLSDRFSAERPKGSFSTLEIQRTEQGDSAMYLCASSPLAGESEQYFGPGTRLTVT.

In this sample, this clonotype turned up a few times. The chain employs TRBV27 and TRBJ1-4; the D gene is possibly TRBD1 (5 bases). The germline V and J ends were trimmed by 6 bases and 3 bases, with 20 bases remaining between them. This CDR3 has 17 amino acids. Per germline, CDR1 MNHEY and CDR2 SMNVEV (reference sequence). The CDR3 region has the DNA TGTGCCAGCAGGGCCAAGGGGTTGCAGGCGGCTAATGAAAAACTGTTTTTT. This sequence encodes CASRAKGLQAANEKLFF.

V and J are TRBV3-1 and TRBJ2-1; 10 bases are a match to TRBD1. The germline V gene has CDR1 LGHDT and CDR2 YNNKEL (reference sequence). The trim removed 1 base at V and 5 bases at J, leaving 5 bases unmatched. CDR3 length: 16 amino acids. Here the CDR3 reads CASSQGAGQGNNEQFF. CDR3 bases: TGTGCCAGCAGCCAAGGAGCGGGACAGGGGAACAATGAGCAGTTCTTC.

This clonotype was seen at least ten times. V usage is TRBV29-1 and J usage is TRBJ2-7; the D gene is possibly TRBD2 (6 bases). Per germline, CDR1 SQVTM and CDR2 ANQGSEA. This CDR3 spans 10 amino acids. Between the trimmed V and J ends, which lost 4 bases and 5 bases, there was a span of 6 bases. The CDR3 spells CSVGGDEQYF. The CDR3, as DNA: TGCAGCGTTGGGGGGGACGAGCAGTACTTC.

This clonotype was detected a few times. The chain uses TRBV4-2 and TRBJ2-2; tentatively, D is TRBD2 (6 bases). V lost 0 bases and J 3 bases, leaving 11 bases between the germline ends. Per germline, CDR1 LGHNA and CDR2 YNFKEQ. The CDR3 length is 16 residues. Written as DNA, the CDR3 is TGTGCCAGCAGCCAAGATTTTAGCGGAGACACCGGGGAGCTGTTTTTT. Its translation: CASSQDFSGDTGELFF.

This clonotype occurred a few times. The V gene is TRBV20-1, the J gene TRBJ2-5, with D unresolved. Germline V gene data show CDR1 as DFQATT and CDR2 as SNEGSKA (reference sequence). The CDR3 extends over 11 amino acids. The CDR3: CSVPVGETQYF. CDR3 sequence (DNA): TGCAGCGTCCCAGTTGGAGAGACCCAGTACTTC.

This clonotype was seen more than once but under ten times. This chain connects TRBV6-5 to TRBJ2-1; possibly TRBD1 or TRBD2 for D (5 bases each). Judging by the DNA end, TRBJ2-5 fits better; the J call may be wrong. The V gene's germline CDR1 is MNHEY and CDR2 SVGAGI. The CDR3 extends over 14 amino acids. The CDR3 is CASSRGVGRETQYF. CDR3 DNA sequence: TGTGCCAGCAGTCGGGGCGTTGGGCGAGAGACCCAGTACTTC.

V usage is TRBV19 and J usage is TRBJ1-5; 9 bases match TRBD1. The CDR3 spans 16 residues. The germline V gene has CDR1 LNHDA and CDR2 SQIVND (reference sequence). V gave up 7 bases and J gave up 5 bases; unmatched junction bases: 12. The CDR3 reads CASNPHRDRAYQPQHF. The CDR3 region has the DNA TGTGCCAGTAACCCGCATCGGGACAGGGCTTATCAGCCCCAGCATTTT.

This clonotype showed up just a few times. The V call is TRBV11-3, the J call TRBJ1-1; 7 bases are shared with TRBD1. CDR1 SGHNT and CDR2 YENEEA come from the germline V gene. V lost 5 bases to trimming and J lost 0 bases; unmatched junction nucleotides: 9. CDR3 length: 16 residues. DNA of the CDR3: TGTGCCAGCAGCGGGGACAGACCTACCTTGAACACTGAAGCTTTCTTT. It encodes CASSGDRPTLNTEAFF.

This clonotype was counted between two and nine times. This sequence joins TRBV12-3 or TRBV12-4 and TRBJ2-1; D may correspond to TRBD1 or TRBD2 (5 bases each). Trimming shortened V by 3 bases and J by 12 bases, and 24 bases separated the two germline ends. The CDR3 is made up of 16 amino acids. DNA for the CDR3: TGTGCCAGCAGTTTCTCCGGGGCAGGGCCCGTCCCGGGGCAGTTCTTC. Its protein product is CASSFSGAGPVPGQFF.

The rearrangement uses TRBV4-2 and TRBJ2-1; possibly TRBD1 or TRBD2 for D (5 bases each). The end of the DNA is better explained by TRBJ2-7, so the J call may be wrong. This CDR3 has 15 residues. CDR1 and CDR2 from the germline V gene are LGHNA and YNFKEQ. CDR3 in amino acids: CASNTRDGESYEQYF. CDR3 DNA sequence: TGTGCCAGCAACACACGGGACGGGGAATCCTACGAGCAGTACTTC.

The chain combines TRBV5-4 with TRBJ2-1; no definite D call. CDR1 and CDR2 (germline): SGHNT, YYREEE (reference sequence). Trimming shortened V by 4 bases and J by 9 bases, and 11 bases separated the two germline ends. CDR3 length: 12 amino acids. The CDR3: CASSADSPEQFF. In nucleotides, the CDR3 is TGTGCCAGCAGCGCAGACTCCCCTGAGCAGTTCTTC. The whole variable domain, filled in from reference TRBV5-4 and TRBJ2-1, reads ETGVTQSPTHLIKTRGQQVTLRCSSQSGHNTVSWYQQALGQGPQFIFQYYREEENGRGNFPPRFSGLQFPNYSSELNVNALELDDSALYLCASSADSPEQFFGPGTRLTVL.

The chain links TRBV6-1 to TRBJ1-1, with 7 bases lining up with TRBD1. V shed 6 bases, J shed 7 bases, and the junction held 5 bases outside the gene matches. Germline V gene lookup returns CDR1 MNHNS and CDR2 SASEGT. The CDR3 runs 12 residues. CDR3 sequence (DNA): TGTGCCAGCAGGGGACAGAGCTATGAAGCTTTCTTT. This translates into CASRGQSYEAFF.

There are a few counts of this clonotype. V and J are TRBV20-1 and TRBJ2-5; TRBD1 aligns across 8 bases. The DNA end favors TRBJ2-1, so the J call may be wrong. Germline V gene data show CDR1 as DFQATT and CDR2 as SNEGSKA (reference sequence). This CDR3 contains 15 residues. CDR3 protein: CSASQDRADYNEQFF. The CDR3 DNA sequence: TGCAGTGCTAGTCAGGACAGGGCCGACTACAATGAGCAGTTCTTC.

This clonotype showed up just a few times. The V call is TRBV29-1, the J call TRBJ2-1, with D unresolved. CDR3 length: 12 residues. Trimming pared 5 bases from V and 0 bases from J, leaving 5 bases between. CDR1 SQVTM and CDR2 ANQGSEA come from the germline V gene. CDR3 sequence: CSVLHSYNEQFF. The CDR3 coding sequence is TGCAGCGTTCTCCACTCCTACAATGAGCAGTTCTTC.

This clonotype has more than one count but fewer than ten. The CDR3 DNA is TGTGCCAGCACCCTCTTCAGCCCTGGGGCCAACGTCCTGACTTTC. Amino acids: CASTLFSPGANVLTF. The V call is TRBV7-9, the J call TRBJ2-6; D remains ambiguous. Germline lookup yields CDR1 SEHNR and CDR2 FQNEAQ (reference sequence). CDR3 length: 15 residues. Trimming left V 7 bases short and J 2 bases short, with 12 bases between.